The next 9 T cell receptor beta chains were all read from a single sample in a study of OX40 agonist ivuxolimab in advanced cancers. Generated by immunoSEQ multiplex PCR, the TCRdb table keeps only in-frame clones and is missing some. The data contain some 96,000 clones, roughly four fifths of them seen just once; the ten biggest clones take up almost 1.5%. The sample consisted of CD4+ or CD8+ T cells sorted from blood, taken in a trial of the OX40 agonist ivuxolimab. These receptors were taken from an adult with an advanced solid tumor such as melanoma, head and neck, liver or kidney cancer.

This chain links TRBV27 with TRBJ1-5; 11 nucleotides agree with TRBD1. The CDR3 is 16 residues long. V lost 5 bases to trimming and J lost 11 bases; unmatched junction nucleotides: 14. Germline-derived CDR1 and CDR2 are MNHEY and SMNVEV (reference sequence). The CDR3 protein is CASSPLGQGDLPAQHF. The CDR3 DNA sequence: TGTGCCAGCAGTCCCCTGGGACAGGGGGACCTACCGGCCCAGCATTTT.

This clone was detected only once. V gene TRBV5-4 combines with J gene TRBJ2-5, with 15 bases that match TRBD2. Germline values: CDR1 SGHNT, CDR2 YYREEE (reference sequence). The CDR3 length is 17 residues. The V and J ends lost 4 bases and 5 bases, in that order; junction bases with no gene match: 9. The CDR3 DNA sequence: TGTGCCAGCAGCATAGGACTAGCGGGGGGGCCAGAGGAGACCCAGTACTTC. Translated, it gives CASSIGLAGGPEETQYF.

V is TRBV6-5 and J is TRBJ2-7, with a tentative D call TRBD2 (7 bases). This CDR3 comprises 16 residues. Trimming pared 0 bases from V and 7 bases from J, leaving 19 bases between. Germline lookup yields CDR1 MNHEY and CDR2 SVGAGI. CDR3 DNA sequence: TGTGCCAGCAGTTACTCGAGTCGCTGGGAGGGGGGTGAGCAGTACTTC. Amino acids: CASSYSSRWEGGEQYF.

This chain joins TRBV19 and TRBJ2-6; TRBD2 might be the D (5 bases). The CDR3 covers 14 residues. The germline gives CDR1 LNHDA, CDR2 SQIVND (reference sequence). Deletions cut 10 bases from V and 4 bases from J, with 14 bases between. The CDR3 bases are TGTGCCACCTCTCCGGGGTTAGGGGCCAACGTCCTGACTTTC. Encoded protein: CATSPGLGANVLTF.

This clone was recorded only once. The chain uses TRBV7-3 and TRBJ2-3, with D perhaps assigned TRBD1 or TRBD2 (5 bases each). Trimming cost V 6 bases and J 2 bases, with 15 bases left between them. This CDR3 contains 15 residues. The germline V gene has CDR1 SGHTA and CDR2 FQGTGA. The CDR3 sequence is CASSRGAESTDTQYF. The CDR3 DNA reads as TGTGCCAGCAGTAGGGGAGCTGAGTCCACAGATACGCAGTATTTT.

The genes are TRBV4-1 and TRBJ2-2; TRBD2 aligns across 7 bases. Trimming removed 3 bases from V and 7 bases from J; junction bases left unmatched: 5. Germline CDR1 reads MGHRA; CDR2 reads YSYEKL. The CDR3 is made up of 14 amino acids. CDR3 nucleotides: TGCGCCAGCAGCCAGGGAGGGCAGGTCGGGGAGCTGTTTTTT. This encodes CASSQGGQVGELFF.

The genes are TRBV7-3 and TRBJ2-3; either TRBD1 or TRBD2 may fit D (5 bases each). The CDR3 is 17 residues long. The V end lost 1 base, the J end lost 2 bases, and 16 bases lay between the germline ends. The germline gives CDR1 SGHTA, CDR2 FQGTGA. The CDR3 sequence: CASSLSGTNTLTDTQYF. Written as DNA, the CDR3 is TGTGCCAGCAGCTTAAGTGGGACCAACACACTCACAGATACGCAGTATTTT.

This chain uses TRBV19 with TRBJ1-3, with 8 nucleotides matching TRBD1. The germline V gene has CDR1 LNHDA and CDR2 SQIVND (reference sequence). The CDR3 is 15 residues long. J gave up 0 bases and V 4 bases, and 2 bases lay outside the gene matches. The CDR3: CASSRGTGSGNTIYF. CDR3 sequence (DNA): TGTGCCAGTAGTAGGGGGACAGGCTCTGGAAACACCATATATTTT.

In its sample, this clone was seen a few times. The chain has TRBV10-3 and TRBJ1-1; perhaps TRBD1 as D (6 bases). Germline CDR1 and CDR2: ENHRY and SYGVKD. CDR3 size: 13 residues. V was shortened by 4 bases and J by 11 bases, with 17 bases between the two germline ends. CDR3 in amino acids: CAISGEVGAKAFF. The CDR3 DNA is TGTGCCATCAGTGGGGAGGTGGGGGCTAAGGCTTTCTTT.